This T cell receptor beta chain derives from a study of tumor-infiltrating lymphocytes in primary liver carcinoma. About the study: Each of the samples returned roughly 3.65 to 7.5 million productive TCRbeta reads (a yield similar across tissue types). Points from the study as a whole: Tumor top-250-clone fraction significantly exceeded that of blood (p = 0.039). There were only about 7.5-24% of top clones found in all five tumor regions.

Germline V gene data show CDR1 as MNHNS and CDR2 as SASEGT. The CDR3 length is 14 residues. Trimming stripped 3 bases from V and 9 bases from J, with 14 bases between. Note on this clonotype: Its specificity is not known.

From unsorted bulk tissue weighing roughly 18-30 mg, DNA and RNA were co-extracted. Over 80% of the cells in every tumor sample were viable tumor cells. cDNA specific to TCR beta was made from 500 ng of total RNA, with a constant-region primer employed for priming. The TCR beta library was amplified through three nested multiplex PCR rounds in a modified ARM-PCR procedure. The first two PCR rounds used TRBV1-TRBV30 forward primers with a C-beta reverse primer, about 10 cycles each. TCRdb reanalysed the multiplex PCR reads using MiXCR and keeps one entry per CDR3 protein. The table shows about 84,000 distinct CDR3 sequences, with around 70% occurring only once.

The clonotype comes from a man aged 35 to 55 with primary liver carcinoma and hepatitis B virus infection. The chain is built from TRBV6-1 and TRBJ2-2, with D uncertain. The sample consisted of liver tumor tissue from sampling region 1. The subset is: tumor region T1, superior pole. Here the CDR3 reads CASSDLSLIWELFF. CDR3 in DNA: TGTGCCAGCAGTGATCTTAGCCTCATCTGGGAGCTGTTTTTT.